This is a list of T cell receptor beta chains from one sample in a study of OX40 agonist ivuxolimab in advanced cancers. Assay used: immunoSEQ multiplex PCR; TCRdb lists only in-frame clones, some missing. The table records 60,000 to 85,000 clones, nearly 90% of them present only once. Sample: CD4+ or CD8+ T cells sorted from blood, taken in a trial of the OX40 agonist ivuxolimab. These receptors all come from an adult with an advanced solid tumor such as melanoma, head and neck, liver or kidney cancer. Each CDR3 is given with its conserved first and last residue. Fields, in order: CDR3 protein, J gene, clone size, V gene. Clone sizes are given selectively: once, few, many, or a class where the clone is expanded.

CASTLGGQSSYNEQFF | TRBJ2-1 | NA | TRBV28
CASRRTSGAEETQYF | TRBJ2-5 | NA | TRBV2
CASSLVAGRAQHF | TRBJ1-5 | NA | TRBV7-2
CATSRDLWESTF | TRBJ1-2 | NA | TRBV15
CAWSLNGQGNSEAFF | TRBJ1-1 | NA | TRBV30
CASSPPGAGASGANVLTF | TRBJ2-6 | NA | TRBV18
CASSWRSYEQYF | TRBJ2-7 | few | TRBV7-9
CASSITGGGGYTF | TRBJ1-2 | few | TRBV19
CASSFSGTGTDTQYF | TRBJ2-3 | NA | TRBV6-6
CASSGQGVGNVLTF | TRBJ2-6 | NA | TRBV13
CATSRALAGGLFGTDTQYF | TRBJ2-3 | NA | TRBV15
CASSLTLAKNIQYF | TRBJ2-4 | NA | TRBV7-2
CASSLSGSDTDTQYF | TRBJ2-3 | NA | TRBV5-1
CASSSRVASYNEQFF | TRBJ2-1 | NA | TRBV9
CASRRASGNTGELFF | TRBJ2-2 | NA | TRBV2
CASSRRQGAYEQYF | TRBJ2-7 | NA | TRBV18
CASSLVGDNEAFF | TRBJ1-1 | NA | TRBV11-1
CASSRTGGEKLFF | TRBJ1-4 | NA | TRBV7-8
CASINRVDEQYF | TRBJ2-7 | NA | TRBV6-5
CASSQAGTQVEQYF | TRBJ2-7 | few | TRBV27
CASSPGGSWTGELFF | TRBJ2-2 | NA | TRBV11-3
CASSKPGLEGETQYF | TRBJ2-5 | NA | TRBV5-4
CASSSPGTQINYGYTF | TRBJ1-2 | NA | TRBV5-1
CASSPRGNRARETQYF | TRBJ2-5 | NA | TRBV5-6
CASNWGSMNTEAFF | TRBJ1-1 | NA | TRBV28
CASSFRQEEQFF | TRBJ2-1 | NA | TRBV11-3
CASRQGNEQFF | TRBJ2-1 | NA | TRBV2
CASSSVFTGPMDEQFF | TRBJ2-1 | NA | TRBV11-3
CASSVGGTGGNEQFF | TRBJ2-1 | NA | TRBV9
CSVKTLSENTGELFF | TRBJ2-2 | NA | TRBV29-1
CALQSGNTIYF | TRBJ1-3 | NA | TRBV25-1
CASSVTAGGQETQYF | TRBJ2-5 | NA | TRBV9
CASSLDRYGEQYF | TRBJ2-7 | once | TRBV6-5
CASSRTGEESPLHF | TRBJ1-6 | NA | TRBV6-4
CASSMSPLQGITYNEQFF | TRBJ2-1 | NA | TRBV7-8
CASSVGQGAPEGGYTF | TRBJ1-2 | few | TRBV2
CASSGQNNQPQHF | TRBJ1-5 | few | TRBV6-1
CASSTPQGSGNTIYF | TRBJ1-3 | NA | TRBV7-9
CASSARLAGNTGELFF | TRBJ2-2 | NA | TRBV5-1
CASSGQGIGTDTQYF | TRBJ2-3 | NA | TRBV10-1
CASSPGTSGLWEQFF | TRBJ2-1 | few | TRBV18
CASSLDRGNAYEQYF | TRBJ2-7 | NA | TRBV11-2